The sequence of this T cell receptor (beta chain) was determined in a study of T cells in localized non-small cell lung cancer. Study-wide points: Turning up in adjacent lung were a median around 58 of the top 100 tumor clones. Uninvolved adjacent lung had higher T cell clonality than tumor and all other tissues.

The data were produced by immunoSEQ multiplex PCR, yet TCRdb's version contains in-frame clones alone and is incomplete. The sample includes 25,000 to 35,000 clones, approximately 91% of them seen just once. On this clone: Its antigen is currently unknown.

The CDR3 sequence is 15 residues long. The V gene end was trimmed by 3 bases and the J gene end by 6 bases; junction bases not matched to a gene: 8. The germline V gene has CDR1 MGHRA and CDR2 YSYEKL. The chain is built from TRBV4-1 and TRBJ2-1, with 7 bases aligning to TRBD2. The sample here was peripheral blood, taken before any cancer treatment. The TCR comes from a female donor over 55 with stage I lung adenocarcinoma. Here the CDR3 DNA reads TGCGCCAGCAGCCATCGGACTAGTTTAAGCAATGAGCAGTTCTTC. As protein: CASSHRTSLSNEQFF.